The 21 T cell receptor beta chains below were found in one sample sequenced in a study of shared T cell receptors in the human thymus (dated by TCRdb to the early 2020s). Library creation used the immunoSEQ multiplex PCR assay. This is the immuneACCESS table as TCRdb keeps it, with only in-frame sequences that have V and J called. A part of the clones is gone; compared with another copy, unresolved V genes explain less than half, and the rest is unexplained. The sample yields hundreds of thousands of clones; approximately 89% were counted once. Clones ranked in the top ten supply roughly 0.0086% of the sample. This sample was also put to use in a study of human thymus T cells.

Sequencing input: thymocytes. The receptors derive from a boy in the first two years of life with a congenital heart defect. Donor details come from another sample of the same person, matched by shared clones.

V usage is TRBV4-1 and J usage is TRBJ1-6; 8 nucleotides line up with TRBD1. Germline V CDR1 and CDR2: MGHRA, YSYEKL. V lost 0 bases, J lost 10 bases, and 26 bases stayed unmatched. The CDR3 has 22 amino acids. DNA of the CDR3: TGCGCCAGCAGCCAAGATCGATTAATGGGTCTAACAGGGGGTCCAACCAGGTCACCCCTCCACTTT. It is translated as CASSQDRLMGLTGGPTRSPLHF.

The V and J genes are TRBV5-1 and TRBJ2-7; 14 nucleotides line up with TRBD2. The CDR3 runs 18 residues. Germline loops: CDR1 SGHRS, CDR2 YFSETQ. The trim removed 0 bases at V and 5 bases at J, leaving 10 bases unmatched. The CDR3: CASSLAGTSGSRADEQYF. The CDR3 DNA reads TGCGCCAGCAGCTTGGCCGGGACTAGCGGGAGTAGGGCGGACGAGCAGTACTTC.

The chain employs TRBV25-1 and TRBJ2-1, with 10 bases fitting TRBD2. J gave up 5 bases and V 4 bases, and 2 bases lay outside the gene matches. The germline V gene encodes CDR1 MGHDK and CDR2 SYGVNS. This CDR3 is 14 amino acids long. The CDR3 nucleotides read TGTGCCAGCAGTGGAGGGACTAGCGACAATGAGCAGTTCTTC. It specifies CASSGGTSDNEQFF.

The chain joins TRBV7-9 to TRBJ1-2; no definite D call. Trimming left V 5 bases short and J 3 bases short, with 10 bases between. Germline V gene lookup returns CDR1 SEHNR and CDR2 FQNEAQ (reference sequence). CDR3 length equals 13 residues. The CDR3 spells CASSLTAYYGYTF. CDR3 DNA sequence: TGTGCCAGCAGCCTTACCGCGTACTATGGCTACACCTTC.

This clone has only one observation. The V gene is TRBV9, the J gene TRBJ2-1, with 8 bases aligning to TRBD1. Trimming cost V 3 bases and J 0 bases; bases outside gene matches: 8. CDR3 length equals 17 residues. Germline assignment: CDR1 SGDLS and CDR2 YYNGEE. DNA for the CDR3: TGTGCCAGCAGCGCAAACCTCGGACAGGGCTCCTACAATGAGCAGTTCTTC. Translation gives CASSANLGQGSYNEQFF.

This clone was detected only once. This chain joins TRBV6-1 and TRBJ1-2, with no clear D. Germline values: CDR1 MNHNS, CDR2 SASEGT. The CDR3 contains 13 residues. Trimming pared 1 base from V and 8 bases from J, leaving 11 bases between. CDR3 sequence: CASSEVEAWGYTF. CDR3 DNA: TGTGCCAGCAGTGAAGTGGAGGCATGGGGCTACACCTTC.

This chain connects TRBV2 to TRBJ1-4; TRBD1 might be the D (5 bases). This CDR3 comprises 12 residues. CDR1 is SNHLY, CDR2 FYNNEI, per germline. Trimming removed 7 bases from V and 8 bases from J, with 11 bases in between. The CDR3 is CASTYQGEKLFF. As DNA, the CDR3 is TGTGCCAGCACCTACCAGGGAGAAAAACTGTTTTTT. Full variable domain (outside the CDR3, taken from reference TRBV2 and TRBJ1-4): EPEVTQTPSHQVTQMGQEVILRCVPISNHLYFYWYRQILGQKVEFLVSFYNNEISEKSEIFDDQFSVERPDGSNFTLKIRSTKLEDSAMYFCASTYQGEKLFFGSGTQLSVL.

This clone has only a few counts. The chain combines TRBV7-6 with TRBJ2-7, with 9 bases fitting TRBD1. J lost 7 bases, V lost 5 bases, and 9 bases had no gene match. CDR3 size: 14 residues. Germline loops: CDR1 SGHVS, CDR2 FNYEAQ. CDR3 sequence: CASSEGQGNGEQYF. DNA of the CDR3: TGTGCCAGCAGCGAGGGACAGGGCAACGGGGAGCAGTACTTC.

This clone occurred once. The junction departs from the called germline gene at one end, perhaps through a read error. Other DNA sequences in this sample translate to the same CDR3. The rearrangement joins TRBV9 to TRBJ2-7, with D possibly TRBD2 on 5 matching bases. There are 15 residues in the CDR3. Germline CDR1 SGDLS, CDR2 YYNGEE. The CDR3 DNA follows: TGCGCCAGCAGCGTAGGAGGAGGAACCGCCTACGAGCAGTACTTC. Its translation is CASSVGGGTAYEQYF.

The chain links TRBV28 to TRBJ1-5; D possibly corresponds to TRBD1 (6 bases). Germline loops: CDR1 MDHEN, CDR2 SYDVKM. V lost 6 bases and J 4 bases, leaving 10 bases between the germline ends. The CDR3 is 13 amino acids. The CDR3 DNA follows: TGTGCCAGCAGAGGCCAGGGGAATCAGCCCCAGCATTTT. Translating gives CASRGQGNQPQHF.

The chain carries TRBV14 and TRBJ2-7; possible D gene TRBD1, 6 bases. The CDR3 is 14 residues long. Trimming removed 2 bases from V and 6 bases from J, with 14 bases in between. Germline V gene sequence: CDR1 SGHDN, CDR2 FVKESK. The CDR3 DNA is TGTGCCAGCAGCCAAACCAGGGGTAGAAGCGAGCAGTACTTC. It specifies CASSQTRGRSEQYF.

The V gene is TRBV6-1, the J gene TRBJ2-3, with TRBD1 matching 8 bases. With V trimmed by 6 bases and J by 4 bases, 9 bases remained unmatched. The CDR3 contains 15 residues. CDR1 is MNHNS, CDR2 SASEGT, per germline. The CDR3 is CASRPDRGIADTQYF. In nucleotides, the CDR3 is TGTGCCAGCAGACCCGACAGGGGAATCGCAGATACGCAGTATTTT.

V usage is TRBV14 and J usage is TRBJ2-1; D is possibly TRBD1 (6 bases). The germline gives CDR1 SGHDN, CDR2 FVKESK. The length of the CDR3 is 19 residues. V shed 2 bases and J shed 8 bases, with 28 bases lying between them. CDR3 loop: CASSQRPSKGQRVRDEQFF. The CDR3 coding sequence is TGTGCCAGCAGCCAAAGGCCCAGCAAAGGACAGAGGGTCCGGGATGAGCAGTTCTTC.

This chain connects TRBV5-6 to TRBJ1-4, with 10 positions matching TRBD1. V lost 4 bases, J lost 7 bases, and 10 bases stayed unmatched. CDR1 is SGHDT, CDR2 YYEEEE, per germline. The length of the CDR3 is 16 residues. This CDR3 is CASSTETGTGAEKLFF. The CDR3, as DNA: TGTGCCAGCAGCACAGAGACCGGGACAGGGGCTGAAAAACTGTTTTTT.

The CDR3 DNA reads as TGTGCCAGCAGCCCTAGCCCTTCCCAGGGGAATGAGCAGTTCTTC. It encodes CASSPSPSQGNEQFF. This rearrangement joins TRBV28 to TRBJ2-1; D might be TRBD1 (6 bases). The CDR3 runs 15 residues. V dropped 6 bases and J dropped 7 bases, with 19 bases sitting between them. Germline CDR1 and CDR2: MDHEN and SYDVKM.

The chain has TRBV4-3 and TRBJ2-5; D gene uncertain. The CDR3 sequence is 16 residues long. Germline V gene sequence: CDR1 LGHNA, CDR2 YSLEER. V dropped 0 bases and J dropped 4 bases, with 15 bases sitting between them. This CDR3 is CASSQDSTGLRETQYF. The CDR3 nucleotides read TGCGCCAGCAGCCAAGATAGCACGGGTCTAAGAGAGACCCAGTACTTC.

J is TRBJ1-2 and V is TRBV7-4, with D possibly being TRBD1 (5 bases). V lost 2 bases to trimming and J lost 5 bases, with 12 bases between them. In germline, CDR1 is SGHVT, CDR2 SQSDAQ. There are 14 residues in the CDR3. CDR3 nucleotides: TGTGCCAGCAGCTTATTGCCGACAGTGTATGGCTACACCTTC. Translation: CASSLLPTVYGYTF.

This rearrangement joins TRBV6-1 to TRBJ2-7, with D perhaps matching TRBD1 (7 bases). V lost 0 bases and J 2 bases, leaving 11 bases between the germline ends. This CDR3 contains 15 residues. The germline CDR1 and CDR2 sequences are MNHNS and SASEGT. This CDR3 reads CASSEAQGGPYEQYF. The CDR3 DNA is TGTGCCAGCAGTGAAGCGCAGGGGGGACCCTACGAGCAGTACTTC.

The gene calls are TRBV5-1 and TRBJ2-7; no clear D. The CDR3 length is 14 residues. From germline, CDR1 is SGHRS and CDR2 YFSETQ. Trimming cost V 0 bases and J 0 bases, with 7 bases left between them. DNA of the CDR3: TGCGCCAGCAGCTTGGAAACAAGCTCCTACGAGCAGTACTTC. It encodes CASSLETSSYEQYF. The full variable domain, with the rest looked up from reference TRBV5-1 and TRBJ2-7, is KAGVTQTPRYLIKTRGQQVTLSCSPISGHRSVSWYQQTPGQGLQFLFEYFSETQRNKGNFPGRFSGRQFSNSRSEMNVSTLELGDSALYLCASSLETSSYEQYFGPGTRLTVT.

V and J are TRBV10-1 and TRBJ1-2; D is undetermined. This CDR3 comprises 8 residues. Per germline, CDR1 WNHNN and CDR2 SYGVQD (reference sequence). For the CDR3, the DNA is TGCCGGGGCTATGGCTACACCTTC. It translates to CRGYGYTF.

CDR3 sequence: CSVRTGGVNQPQHF. The CDR3 bases are TGCAGCGTGAGAACAGGGGGCGTAAATCAGCCCCAGCATTTT. This chain uses TRBV29-1 with TRBJ1-5; 9 nucleotides match TRBD1. This CDR3 is built from 14 residues. The V and J ends lost 6 bases and 4 bases, in that order; junction bases with no gene match: 7. Germline V CDR1 and CDR2: SQVTM, ANQGSEA. Based on the CDR3 plus reference TRBV29-1 and TRBJ1-5, the full variable domain is SAVISQKPSRDICQRGTSLTIQCQVDSQVTMMFWYRQQPGQSLTLIATANQGSEATYESGFVIDKFPISRPNLTFSTLTVSNMSPEDSSIYLCSVRTGGVNQPQHFGDGTRLSIL.